Sequencing of this T cell receptor beta chain was carried out in a study of Graves' ophthalmopathy and Graves' hyperthyroidism. This clonotype came up once. The CDR3 is made up of 12 amino acids. Between the trimmed V and J ends, which lost 3 bases and 8 bases, there was a span of 8 bases. The TCR beta CDR3 regions underwent amplification from RNA transcripts. HTBI primers served in a first-round RT-PCR, which a second-round multiplex PCR followed. MiXCR, applied by TCRdb to the multiplex PCR reads, yields one record per CDR3 protein. This table has about 550,000 distinct CDR3 sequences, under 45% appearing once. Hyperthyroidism patients were newly diagnosed, under 2 months' duration, aged 18 to 65. Additional autoimmune diseases, uncontrolled infections, pregnancy or lactation disqualified patients.

This receptor was identified in an adult man with Graves' hyperthyroidism. Material: peripheral blood or thyroid tissue (not recorded which). The chain joins TRBV12-3 or TRBV12-4 to TRBJ2-1; D not certain. The CDR3 nucleotides read TGTGCCAGCAGTTTCATCTCCTATGAGCAGTTCTTC. It translates to CASSFISYEQFF.